The 27 T cell receptor beta chains in this list originate from one sample, sequenced in a study of T cells in Graves' hyperthyroidism and ophthalmopathy (dated by TCRdb to about 2019). The protocol used for the library was multiplex PCR. Sequencing took place on an Illumina HiSeq 2000. The TCR beta CDR3 regions were amplified from RNA transcripts. The TCR CDR3 was subjected to a first round of RT-PCR using the HTBI primer set and the Qiagen OneStep RT-PCR kit. TCRdb reran the public reads through fastp at Q25 and MiXCR, keeping productive beta chains. For every CDR3 protein sequence, its rows merge into one entry that carries the most common genes and DNA. Counted in this sample were approximately 400,000 distinct CDR3 sequences; about 15% of them appeared once. The ten largest clonotypes hold about a quarter of the sample. Sample: blood. These receptor sequences come from a young woman with Graves' hyperthyroidism that later progressed to Graves' ophthalmopathy.

The chain couples TRBV4-1 to TRBJ1-5, with 8 bases aligning to TRBD1. There are 16 residues in the CDR3. CDR1 MGHRA and CDR2 YSYEKL come from the germline V gene. The junction had 9 bases not matched to a gene; V was cut back by 1 base and J by 7 bases. The CDR3 loop reads CASSQGPGQGLQPQHF. The CDR3 DNA reads as TGCGCCAGCAGCCAAGGCCCTGGACAGGGACTGCAGCCCCAGCATTTT.

The CDR3 region is CASSLGPLLNTGELFF. The CDR3 DNA follows: TGTGCCAGCAGCCTGGGGCCCCTACTAAACACCGGGGAGCTGTTTTTT. This chain links TRBV7-6 with TRBJ2-2; a possible D gene is TRBD1 (5 bases). The V end lost 5 bases, the J end lost 2 bases, and 15 bases lay between the germline ends. The germline V gene encodes CDR1 SGHVS and CDR2 FNYEAQ. This CDR3 has 16 amino acids.

V is TRBV7-9 and J is TRBJ1-3; D remains unclear. CDR3 length equals 16 residues. The germline gives CDR1 SEHNR, CDR2 FQNEAQ (reference sequence). The V gene lost 4 bases and the J gene lost 4 bases, with 17 bases spanning the gap. CDR3 amino acids: CASSSTLDGSGNTIYF. The CDR3 DNA sequence: TGTGCCAGCAGCTCTACCCTAGACGGATCCGGAAACACCATATATTTT.

This clonotype appeared many times. The chain is built from TRBV3-1 and TRBJ2-7; no definite D call. V was pared by 1 base and J by 2 bases, with 24 bases between. CDR1 and CDR2 (germline): LGHDT, YNNKEL (reference sequence). CDR3 length: 19 amino acids. Written as DNA, the CDR3 is TGTGCCAGCAGCCAAGCCGACCGTAATTTGGCGGACCTCCCCTACGAGCAGTACTTC. Translated, it gives CASSQADRNLADLPYEQYF.

This clonotype was detected many times. The rearrangement links TRBV7-2 to TRBJ1-4, with 7 bases identical to TRBD1. This CDR3 has 15 amino acids. J lost 6 bases, V lost 1 base, and 5 bases had no gene match. Germline V gene data show CDR1 as SGHTA and CDR2 as FQGNSA. The CDR3 DNA is TGTGCCAGCAGCTTAGGAGCAGGGGGGTATGAAAAACTGTTTTTT. This encodes CASSLGAGGYEKLFF.

The sample holds many counts of this clonotype. Here the CDR3 reads CASSLTGSRWEQFF. CDR3 sequence (DNA): TGTGCCAGCAGTCTGACAGGGTCGAGATGGGAGCAGTTCTTC. The chain employs TRBV28 and TRBJ2-1, with TRBD1 identical over 7 bases. The CDR3 has 14 amino acids. V was clipped by 5 bases and J by 10 bases; unmatched bases: 11. Germline V gives CDR1 MDHEN, CDR2 SYDVKM. Full variable domain (rest looked up from reference TRBV28 and TRBJ2-1): DVKVTQSSRYLVKRTGEKVFLECVQDMDHENMFWYRQDPGLGLRLIYFSYDVKMKEKGDIPEGYSVSREKKERFSLILESASTNQTSMYLCASSLTGSRWEQFFGPGTRLTVL.

The V and J genes are TRBV6-5 and TRBJ1-5; D remains unclear. The germline V and J ends were trimmed by 5 bases and 0 bases, with 14 bases remaining between them. Germline V gene sequence: CDR1 MNHEY, CDR2 SVGAGI. The CDR3 sequence is 16 residues long. The CDR3 loop reads CASSNLSLYSNQPQHF. CDR3 DNA sequence: TGTGCCAGCAGTAACTTAAGCCTTTATAGCAATCAGCCCCAGCATTTT.

At least ten counts were recorded for this clonotype. The genes are TRBV20-1 and TRBJ2-7; possibly TRBD1 for D (6 bases). Per germline, CDR1 DFQATT and CDR2 SNEGSKA (reference sequence). Trimming pared 3 bases from V and 0 bases from J, leaving 12 bases between. The CDR3 has 14 amino acids. CDR3: CSARKQGGSYEQYF. CDR3 nucleotides: TGCAGTGCTAGGAAACAGGGCGGCTCCTACGAGCAGTACTTC.

This clonotype was counted at least ten times. V and J are TRBV6-4 and TRBJ2-3; D might be TRBD1 or TRBD2, each matching 5 bases. Trimming cost V 3 bases and J 4 bases, with 11 bases left between them. This CDR3 region has 14 residues. Germline V gene lookup returns CDR1 MRHNA and CDR2 SNTAGT. As DNA, the CDR3 is TGTGCCAGCAGTGAGGGAGAGGGGCCAGATACGCAGTATTTT. It translates to CASSEGEGPDTQYF.

This clonotype was counted between two and nine times. This chain uses TRBV10-3 with TRBJ2-3, with D uncertain. The CDR3 is made up of 14 amino acids. V was shortened by 2 bases and J by 4 bases, with 10 bases between the two germline ends. The germline V gene encodes CDR1 ENHRY and CDR2 SYGVKD. CDR3 in amino acids: CAISEVAGSDTQYF. CDR3 nucleotides: TGTGCCATCAGTGAGGTAGCAGGCTCAGATACGCAGTATTTT.

This clonotype showed up just a few times. V and J are TRBV7-9 and TRBJ2-1; D call uncertain. The CDR3 covers 18 residues. Germline assignment: CDR1 SEHNR and CDR2 FQNEAQ (reference sequence). Deletions cut 4 bases from V and 0 bases from J, with 19 bases between. This chain's CDR3 is CASSSTRSYQSSYNEQFF. CDR3 coding DNA: TGTGCCAGCAGCTCGACAAGGAGCTATCAAAGCTCCTACAATGAGCAGTTCTTC.

This clonotype was observed many times. V gene TRBV5-1 combines with J gene TRBJ1-1; D not resolved. The germline V gene has CDR1 SGHRS and CDR2 YFSETQ. V was cut by 3 bases and J by 4 bases, with 13 bases left in between. The CDR3 sequence is 14 residues long. The CDR3 DNA follows: TGCGCCAGCAGCTCCGGGGTTGTGAGCACTGAAGCTTTCTTT. It translates to CASSSGVVSTEAFF.

V usage is TRBV15 and J usage is TRBJ2-1, with no clear D. Near its end, the DNA agrees better with TRBJ2-7, so the J call may be wrong. Per germline, CDR1 LNHNV and CDR2 YYDKDF (reference sequence). The length of the CDR3 is 14 residues. CDR3 nucleotide sequence: TGTGCCACCAGCAGGTTACGGAGAGACAATGAGCAGTACTTC. Its translation is CATSRLRRDNEQYF.

This chain uses TRBV2 with TRBJ2-1; 13 positions agree with TRBD2. This CDR3 is built from 15 residues. CDR1 is SNHLY, CDR2 FYNNEI, per germline. V was clipped by 4 bases and J by 6 bases; unmatched bases: 3. CDR3 in amino acids: CASSGTSGRGNEQFF. CDR3 sequence (DNA): TGTGCCAGCAGTGGGACTAGCGGGAGAGGCAATGAGCAGTTCTTC.

As to this clonotype: Being one base from a much bigger clone, this may be a read error. The V call is TRBV7-9, the J call TRBJ2-1, with D perhaps assigned TRBD1 or TRBD2 (7 bases each). Trimming stripped 0 bases from V and 12 bases from J, with 24 bases between. The germline V gene has CDR1 SEHNR and CDR2 FQNEAQ (reference sequence). The CDR3 length is 17 residues. Here the CDR3 reads CASSLALLQGGVHGQFF. In nucleotides, the CDR3 is TGTGCCAGCAGCTTAGCCCTTCTCCAGGGGGGGGTCCATGGGCAGTTCTTC.

In its sample, this clonotype was seen many times. The chain uses TRBV20-1 and TRBJ2-7, with 8 bases aligning to TRBD1. The germline CDR1 and CDR2 sequences are DFQATT and SNEGSKA (reference sequence). This CDR3 contains 15 residues. Trimming took 2 bases from V and 3 from J; bases not matched to a gene: 9. CDR3 sequence (DNA): TGCAGTGCTAGACCTCAGGGACAGGCTATCTACGAGCAGTACTTC. Its translation: CSARPQGQAIYEQYF.

This clonotype was seen many times. The chain carries TRBV27 and TRBJ2-2, with D possibly being TRBD2 (6 bases). The CDR3 extends over 14 amino acids. The germline gives CDR1 MNHEY, CDR2 SMNVEV (reference sequence). The V end lost 8 bases, the J end lost 7 bases, and 17 bases lay between the germline ends. The CDR3 protein is CASSRSSGGGELFF. CDR3 DNA sequence: TGTGCCAGCTCGCGTAGCTCCGGGGGCGGGGAGCTGTTTTTT.

This clonotype turned up a few times. The gene calls are TRBV6-1 and TRBJ2-1; 7 nucleotides agree with TRBD2. Trimming took 8 bases from V and 7 from J; bases not matched to a gene: 5. Germline V gene data show CDR1 as MNHNS and CDR2 as SASEGT. This CDR3 comprises 12 residues. For the CDR3, the DNA is TGTGCCAGCCGTGGAGCGGGAAATGAGCAGTTCTTC. Its protein is CASRGAGNEQFF.

The sample holds many counts of this clonotype. The V call is TRBV7-9, the J call TRBJ2-5; 9 bases map to TRBD2. CDR3 length: 17 amino acids. The germline V gene encodes CDR1 SEHNR and CDR2 FQNEAQ (reference sequence). Unmatched junction bases numbered 11, after V lost 5 bases and J lost 1 base. In DNA form, the CDR3 reads TGTGCCAGCAGCCCTCACGAGATAGCGGGAGCCCAAGAGACCCAGTACTTC. Translating gives CASSPHEIAGAQETQYF.

The chain carries TRBV7-9 and TRBJ1-2, with unresolved D. The germline gives CDR1 SEHNR, CDR2 FQNEAQ (reference sequence). The CDR3 totals 13 residues. The V gene lost 5 bases and the J gene lost 8 bases, with 15 bases spanning the gap. CDR3 protein: CASSQLAARGYTF. CDR3 bases: TGTGCCAGCAGCCAATTAGCGGCCCGAGGCTACACCTTC.

The table lists this clonotype with many counts. V gene TRBV20-1 combines with J gene TRBJ2-3; D is uncertain. V lost 7 bases to trimming and J lost 0 bases, with 5 bases between them. Germline CDR1 DFQATT, CDR2 SNEGSKA (reference sequence). The CDR3 spans 11 residues. The CDR3 spells CSVTSTDTQYF. The CDR3 DNA follows: TGCAGTGTCACTAGCACAGATACGCAGTATTTT.

This clonotype showed up many times. The chain recombines TRBV13 with TRBJ2-1; 9 bases map to TRBD2. The CDR3 covers 17 residues. From germline, CDR1 is PRHDT and CDR2 FYEKMQ (reference sequence). J gave up 6 bases and V 3 bases, and 12 bases lay outside the gene matches. The CDR3 loop is CASSFLGLAAKLNEQFF. In DNA form, the CDR3 reads TGTGCCAGCAGCTTCTTGGGACTAGCCGCGAAACTCAATGAGCAGTTCTTC.

Only a few counts were recorded for this clonotype. The chain links TRBV6-5 to TRBJ1-4; a possible D gene is TRBD1 (6 bases). This CDR3 comprises 15 residues. Germline assignment: CDR1 MNHEY and CDR2 SVGAGI. V lost 4 bases to trimming and J lost 4 bases, with 13 bases between them. As DNA, the CDR3 is TGTGCCAGCAGTTCCTCAGGGGATAATAATGAAAAACTGTTTTTT. Translation gives CASSSSGDNNEKLFF.

The rearrangement uses TRBV9 and TRBJ1-4, with unresolved D. This CDR3 spans 15 amino acids. Trimming pared 3 bases from V and 0 bases from J, leaving 9 bases between. CDR1 is SGDLS, CDR2 YYNGEE, per germline. This chain's CDR3 is CASSARPATNEKLFF. CDR3 coding DNA: TGTGCCAGCAGCGCCCGACCTGCAACTAATGAAAAACTGTTTTTT.

The chain carries TRBV20-1 and TRBJ2-1; unclear D gene. V was trimmed by 3 bases and J by 9 bases, leaving 12 bases between them. Looked up from germline, CDR1 is DFQATT and CDR2 is SNEGSKA (reference sequence). This CDR3 has 12 residues. CDR3 residues: CSARATYGEQFF. The CDR3 DNA reads as TGCAGTGCTAGGGCTACATACGGTGAGCAGTTCTTC.

This clonotype occurred many times. In DNA, the CDR3 is TGTGCCAGCAGTTACTTGGGGTTCTACAATGAGCAGTTCTTC. This sequence encodes CASSYLGFYNEQFF. This sequence joins TRBV6-2 or TRBV6-3 and TRBJ2-1; D is unclear. Looked up from germline, CDR1 is MNHEY and CDR2 is SVGEGT. The length of the CDR3 is 14 residues. The ends were cut back, 1 base at V and 3 bases at J, with 7 bases in the middle.

This clonotype has a count of ten or more. This CDR3 is CASSYSGRSNEQFF. DNA for the CDR3: TGTGCCAGCAGTTACTCGGGGCGGTCCAATGAGCAGTTCTTC. The chain joins TRBV6-5 to TRBJ2-1, with a weak D call TRBD1 (5 bases). The V end lost 0 bases, the J end lost 6 bases, and 9 bases lay between the germline ends. The CDR3 runs 14 residues. Per germline, CDR1 MNHEY and CDR2 SVGAGI.